This is a list of T cell receptor beta chains from one sample in a study of blood T cell repertoires in COVID-19. The assay was immunoSEQ multiplex PCR, and TCRdb's table has in-frame clones only and misses some. The sample lists about 260,000 clones, roughly 89% occurring once. Sequencing was carried out using peripheral blood. Source of these receptors: a woman aged 40 to 49 who had recovered from COVID-19. CDR3s include the opening cysteine and the closing phenylalanine or tryptophan. The D gene is left open where the match is weak. Not all rows give a size; the values are once, few, many and, for expanded clones, a class.

v_call	j_call	clone_size	d_call	cdr3_nt	cdr3_aa
TRBV30	TRBJ2-7	once	.	TGTGCCTGGGGGGGCATGTCCTACGAGCAGTACTTC	CAWGGMSYEQYF
TRBV20-1	TRBJ2-1	.	TRBD2	TGCAGTGCTAGAACGGGGGGGCCGGAGTTCTTC	CSARTGGPEFF
TRBV2	TRBJ1-1	.	.	TGTGCCAGCAACCCACAGGGAGTGAACACTGAAGCTTTCTTT	CASNPQGVNTEAFF
TRBV11-2	TRBJ2-7	.	TRBD2	TGTGCCAGCAGTACCCCCCAGCGGTCACCTAGCGGATCCTACGAGCAGTACTTC	CASSTPQRSPSGSYEQYF
TRBV5-1	TRBJ1-6	.	TRBD1	TGCGCCAGCAGCCCTGCCGGGACAGGGGCGAATTCACCCCTCCACTTT	CASSPAGTGANSPLHF
TRBV28	TRBJ1-2	.	.	TGTGCCAGCAGTTTTGGCGGGGGGAGCTATGGCTACACCTTC	CASSFGGGSYGYTF
TRBV6-5	TRBJ1-2	.	.	TGTGCCAGCAGTTTTGGGAGGGAGTGGGTCTATGGCTACACCTTC	CASSFGREWVYGYTF
TRBV12-3/TRBV12-4	TRBJ1-2	.	.	TGTGCCAGCAGTTTGCAGGGTTATGGCTACACCTTC	CASSLQGYGYTF
TRBV3-1/TRBV3-2	TRBJ1-2	.	.	TGTGCCAGCAGCCAAGAATCGGGGAAGGGTGGCTACACCTTC	CASSQESGKGGYTF
TRBV4-1	TRBJ1-6	.	.	TGCGCCAGCAGCCAAGAAGGGGGAAGGTCACCCCTCCACTTT	CASSQEGGRSPLHF
TRBV6-6	TRBJ2-5	.	TRBD2	TGTGCCAGCAACACCTTAGCGGGGGGCGTCCAGACCCAGTACTTC	CASNTLAGGVQTQYF
TRBV5-4	TRBJ1-1	.	.	TGTGCCAGCAGCCAGGACAGGAACACTGAAGCTTTCTTT	CASSQDRNTEAFF
TRBV28	TRBJ1-2	.	.	TGTGCCAGCAGTTTGGACAGCTATGGCTACACCTTC	CASSLDSYGYTF
TRBV3-1/TRBV3-2	TRBJ2-7	few	.	TGTGCCAGCAGCCCGCCAAATGAGATTCCCTACGAGCAGTACTTC	CASSPPNEIPYEQYF
TRBV12-3/TRBV12-4	TRBJ2-7	.	.	TGTGCCAGCAGTTTTATTGGGCGCGAGCAGTACTTC	CASSFIGREQYF
TRBV11-3	TRBJ2-5	.	.	TGTGCCAGCAGCTTAGATCGGGGGACCCAGTACTTC	CASSLDRGTQYF
TRBV7-9	TRBJ2-7	.	TRBD2	TGTGCCAGCAGCTCAACGGGGGGAGAGGGACGCTACGAGCAGTACTTC	CASSSTGGEGRYEQYF
TRBV18	TRBJ2-7	.	.	TGTGCCAGCTCACCACCCGGGACATCAGGGGGGAATTACGAGCAGTACTTC	CASSPPGTSGGNYEQYF
TRBV5-1	TRBJ2-4	.	.	TGCGCCAGCAGCAAGGACAGTAAAAACATTCAGTACTTC	CASSKDSKNIQYF
TRBV5-6	TRBJ1-2	.	.	TGTGCCAGCAGCTTGGGCAGGGCCTATGGCTACACCTTC	CASSLGRAYGYTF
TRBV30	TRBJ1-2	.	.	TGTGCCTGGAGGATTGGCCCCTCTCTAGGTCATGGCTACACCTTC	CAWRIGPSLGHGYTF
TRBV2	TRBJ1-2	.	.	TGTGCCAGCAGTGACAGGGATCGGGGAGGCGGCTACACCTTC	CASSDRDRGGGYTF
TRBV5-1	TRBJ1-1	.	.	TGCGCCAGCAGTGTGGATCCAGAGGACACTGAAGCTTTCTTT	CASSVDPEDTEAFF
TRBV29-1	TRBJ2-7	.	.	TGCAGCGTTGAAGGTCGGGGGAGCTCCTACGAGCAGTACTTC	CSVEGRGSSYEQYF
TRBV6-5	TRBJ2-1	.	TRBD1	TGTGCCAGCAGTTACTCGCGGACAGGGGGGGAAGAGCAGTTCTTC	CASSYSRTGGEEQFF
TRBV6-5	TRBJ1-2	.	TRBD1	TGTGCCAGCAGTTCGGGACAGATGTCCTATGGCTACACCTTC	CASSSGQMSYGYTF
TRBV30	TRBJ1-6	.	TRBD1	TGTGCCTGGTCACCGGGACAGGGTAATTCACCCCTCCACTTT	CAWSPGQGNSPLHF
TRBV3-1/TRBV3-2	TRBJ2-1	.	TRBD2	TGTGCCAGCAGCCCCTGGACTAGCGGGGCCTACAATGAGCAGTTCTTC	CASSPWTSGAYNEQFF
TRBV19	TRBJ2-2	.	.	TGTGCCAGTAGTACGCCGGGACACTACACCGGGGAGCTGTTTTTT	CASSTPGHYTGELFF
TRBV7-6	TRBJ2-1	.	.	TGTGCCAGCAGCTTAGTTAACAATGAGCAGTTCTTC	CASSLVNNEQFF
TRBV2	TRBJ2-1	.	.	TGTGCCAGCAGTGACTCCTCCTACAATGAGCAGTTCTTC	CASSDSSYNEQFF
TRBV29-1	TRBJ1-4	.	.	TGCAGCGTTGAAGCAATGGAAAAACTGTTTTTT	CSVEAMEKLFF
TRBV9	TRBJ1-1	.	TRBD1	TGTGCCAGCAGCGCGGGACAGGGAGGGACTGAAGCTTTCTTT	CASSAGQGGTEAFF
TRBV28	TRBJ2-7	.	TRBD1	TGTGCCAGCAGTGTTGGATCGACAGGGTACGAGCAGTACTTC	CASSVGSTGYEQYF
TRBV7-8	TRBJ2-6	once	TRBD1	TGTGCCAGCAGCTATACCCAGGGGGCTGGGGCCAACGTCCTGACTTTC	CASSYTQGAGANVLTF
TRBV7-2	TRBJ2-6	.	.	TGTGCCAGCAGCTTAGGCGGATCGATGAGCTCTGGGGCCAACGTCCTGACTTTC	CASSLGGSMSSGANVLTF
TRBV6-5	TRBJ2-1	.	TRBD1	TGTGCCAGCAGCAGAACAGGGGGGGAGCAGTTCTTC	CASSRTGGEQFF